This T cell receptor (beta chain) was documented in a study of shared clonotypes between healthy human individuals. Method: immunoSEQ multiplex PCR; TCRdb's copy keeps in-frame clones and lacks some. The top ten hold roughly 0.39% of the sample, which has some 2,500,000 clones, approximately 93% seen once. Concerning this clone itself: The identical CDR3 is also encoded by other nucleotide sequences in the sample.

Germline-derived CDR1 and CDR2 are SGHNT and YYREEE (reference sequence). CDR3 length: 13 amino acids. The V end lost 3 bases, the J end lost 3 bases, and 8 bases lay between the germline ends. The sequenced sample consisted of naive CD4+ T cells from PBMCs. Subset meaning: CD45RA+ positively selected. The V call is TRBV5-4, the J call TRBJ2-3; unclear D gene. The source is a young man in good health. Some clones in this sample may be carry-over from other donors' samples. CDR3 protein: CASSSTTTDTQYF. For the CDR3, the DNA is TGTGCCAGCAGCTCGACCACAACAGATACGCAGTATTTT.